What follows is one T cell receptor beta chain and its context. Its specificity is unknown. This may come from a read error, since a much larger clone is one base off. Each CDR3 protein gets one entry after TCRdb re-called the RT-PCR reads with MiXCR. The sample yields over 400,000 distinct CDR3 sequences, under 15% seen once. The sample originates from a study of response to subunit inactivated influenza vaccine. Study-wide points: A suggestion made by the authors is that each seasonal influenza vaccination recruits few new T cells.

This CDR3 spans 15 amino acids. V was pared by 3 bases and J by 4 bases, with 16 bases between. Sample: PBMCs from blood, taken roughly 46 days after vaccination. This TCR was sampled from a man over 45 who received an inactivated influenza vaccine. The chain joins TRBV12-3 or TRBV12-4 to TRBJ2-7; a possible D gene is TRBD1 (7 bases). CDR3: CASSFRSGGGYEQYF. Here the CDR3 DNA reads TGTGCCAGCAGTTTTAGGTCAGGGGGAGGTTACGAGCAGTACTTC.